This record concerns one T cell receptor (beta chain) sequence. V lost 7 bases to trimming and J lost 0 bases; unmatched junction nucleotides: 10. The CDR3 consists of 16 residues. The germline gives CDR1 SGHDT, CDR2 YYEEEE. Exclusion applied to patients with autoimmune disease history or systemic immunosuppression. This record comes from a study of OX40 agonist ivuxolimab in advanced cancers. Produced via immunoSEQ multiplex PCR; TCRdb's table is partial and in-frame only. Of roughly 60,000 clones listed, approximately 86% were seen once; the top ten hold approximately 0.92%. The chain joins TRBV5-6 to TRBJ1-1; 9 nucleotides line up with TRBD1. Sequences were derived from CD4+ or CD8+ T cells sorted from blood, sampled in a trial of the OX40 agonist ivuxolimab. The clonotype was recovered from an adult with an advanced solid tumor such as melanoma, head and neck, liver or kidney cancer. The CDR3 region has the DNA TGTGCCAGCTCCCGGGACAGGGAAAGGGTGAACACTGAAGCTTTCTTT. It encodes CASSRDRERVNTEAFF.